The 24 T cell receptor beta chains below all came from one sample that was sequenced in a study of T cell responses to AZD1222 COVID-19 vaccine. Assay: immunoSEQ multiplex PCR; the TCRdb copy retains only in-frame clones and omits some. Of about 160,000 clones listed, around nine tenths are singletons. The sequencing used peripheral blood, collected on day 0 of AZD1222 vaccination. The receptors were sampled from an adult in good health.

This rearrangement joins TRBV28 to TRBJ2-4, with 16 nucleotides matching TRBD2. This CDR3 region has 20 residues. With V trimmed by 5 bases and J by 1 base, 11 bases remained unmatched. CDR1 MDHEN and CDR2 SYDVKM come from the germline V gene. The chain's CDR3 is CASSPGTSGRVLRAKNIQYF. In DNA form, the CDR3 reads TGTGCCAGCAGTCCCGGGACTAGCGGGAGGGTCCTCCGGGCCAAAAACATTCAGTACTTC.

V usage is TRBV15 and J usage is TRBJ1-5; D unclear. The V gene's germline CDR1 is LNHNV and CDR2 YYDKDF (reference sequence). The ends were cut back, 2 bases at V and 3 bases at J, with 8 bases in the middle. The CDR3 extends over 14 amino acids. The DNA of the CDR3 is TGTGCCACCAGCAGACCCGGGATCAATCAGCCCCAGCATTTT. Amino acid sequence: CATSRPGINQPQHF.

The V call is TRBV7-2, the J call TRBJ1-6, with D hard to call. The CDR3 sequence is 12 residues long. Between the trimmed V and J ends, which lost 2 bases and 10 bases, there was a span of 6 bases. The germline gives CDR1 SGHTA, CDR2 FQGNSA. As DNA, the CDR3 is TGTGCCAGCAGCTTATTTGGCTCACCCCTCCACTTT. Amino acids: CASSLFGSPLHF.

The chain has TRBV6-5 and TRBJ1-1; 8 bases are shared with TRBD1. The V gene end was trimmed by 4 bases and the J gene end by 2 bases; junction bases not matched to a gene: 6. There are 15 residues in the CDR3. The germline gives CDR1 MNHEY, CDR2 SVGAGI. In nucleotides, the CDR3 is TGTGCCAGCAGTTTGCAAGGACAGGGAAACACTGAAGCTTTCTTT. As protein: CASSLQGQGNTEAFF.

The chain carries TRBV10-3 and TRBJ2-3, with 8 bases lining up with TRBD1. Germline V lookup: CDR1 ENHRY, CDR2 SYGVKD. V was clipped by 6 bases and J by 3 bases; unmatched bases: 8. This CDR3 has 15 residues. CDR3 sequence: CAISLAGGVTDTQYF. CDR3 in DNA: TGTGCCATCAGCCTAGCAGGGGGCGTTACAGATACGCAGTATTTT.

V usage is TRBV7-9 and J usage is TRBJ2-7, with 7 bases lining up with TRBD1. Germline loops: CDR1 SEHNR, CDR2 FQNEAQ (reference sequence). The length of the CDR3 is 14 residues. The trim removed 1 base at V and 2 bases at J, leaving 2 bases unmatched. The CDR3 region has the DNA TGTGCCAGCAGCTTAGGAAGGGGGCCCTACGAGCAGTACTTC. This encodes CASSLGRGPYEQYF. Combining the CDR3 with reference TRBV7-9 and TRBJ2-7 gives the whole variable domain DTGVSQNPRHKITKRGQNVTFRCDPISEHNRLYWYRQTLGQGPEFLTYFQNEAQLEKSRLLSDRFSAERPKGSFSTLEIQRTEQGDSAMYLCASSLGRGPYEQYFGPGTRLTVT.

About this clone: Additional DNA sequences in this sample encode the identical CDR3. The chain has TRBV7-9 and TRBJ1-1, with D perhaps TRBD1 (5 bases). Trimming cost V 2 bases and J 0 bases, with 7 bases left between them. From germline, CDR1 is SEHNR and CDR2 FQNEAQ (reference sequence). This CDR3 contains 14 residues. The CDR3 protein is CASSLQGMNTEAFF. In DNA, the CDR3 is TGTGCCAGCAGCTTACAGGGCATGAACACTGAAGCTTTCTTT.

This sequence joins TRBV19 and TRBJ2-6, with D hard to call. Trimming stripped 2 bases from V and 4 bases from J, with 12 bases between. This CDR3 spans 16 amino acids. Germline CDR1 LNHDA, CDR2 SQIVND (reference sequence). The CDR3 DNA reads TGTGCCAGTAGTATATGGGCCGGGCGCGGGGCCAACGTCCTGACTTTC. It encodes CASSIWAGRGANVLTF.

The rearrangement joins TRBV18 to TRBJ2-7, with D perhaps TRBD1 (6 bases). Germline-derived CDR1 and CDR2 are KGHSH and LQKENI. There are 14 residues in the CDR3. V was shortened by 2 bases and J by 6 bases, with 14 bases between the two germline ends. The chain's CDR3 is CASSPSQGQGEQYF. The CDR3 nucleotides read TGTGCCAGCTCACCATCACAGGGTCAGGGCGAGCAGTACTTC.

V is TRBV12-5 and J is TRBJ2-3; 9 nucleotides line up with TRBD1. CDR3 length: 14 amino acids. V shed 5 bases and J 3 bases; nucleotides not matched to a gene: 3. CDR1 and CDR2 from the germline V gene are LGHNT and FRNRAP. CDR3 in DNA: TGTGCTAGTGGTGGGGACAGGGCTACAGATACGCAGTATTTT. As protein: CASGGDRATDTQYF.

The chain recombines TRBV30 with TRBJ1-2; a possible D gene is TRBD1 (5 bases). The V end lost 2 bases, the J end lost 6 bases, and 13 bases lay between the germline ends. The CDR3 totals 13 residues. The germline V gene encodes CDR1 GTSNPN and CDR2 SVGIG (reference sequence). CDR3 protein: CAWSRGSRDGYTF. As DNA, the CDR3 is TGTGCCTGGAGTCGGGGCTCCCGGGATGGCTACACCTTC.

The V call is TRBV7-2, the J call TRBJ2-5; D gene uncertain. Trimming cost V 2 bases and J 6 bases, with 7 bases left between them. Germline CDR1 SGHTA, CDR2 FQGNSA. The CDR3 runs to 12 residues. CDR3 DNA sequence: TGTGCCAGCAGCTTATCTGGGCAGACCCAGTACTTC. Amino acid sequence: CASSLSGQTQYF.

The CDR3 DNA reads as TGTGCCAGCACCCTGGGACAAATTAACTATGGCTACACCTTC. Translation gives CASTLGQINYGYTF. The chain is built from TRBV28 and TRBJ1-2, with D perhaps matching TRBD1 (6 bases). CDR3 length: 14 amino acids. Germline assignment: CDR1 MDHEN and CDR2 SYDVKM. V was cut by 7 bases and J by 1 base, with 13 bases left in between.

The CDR3 sequence: CATLVSLGGGNTIYF. The DNA of the CDR3 is TGTGCCACCTTGGTTAGCCTGGGAGGAGGAAACACCATATATTTT. V is TRBV28 and J is TRBJ1-3; D is unresolved. V lost 10 bases to trimming and J lost 4 bases, with 20 bases between them. Germline V gives CDR1 MDHEN, CDR2 SYDVKM. CDR3 length: 15 residues.

This chain connects TRBV27 to TRBJ2-2; a weak D match, TRBD1 (7 bases). V gave up 2 bases and J gave up 7 bases, with 17 bases separating them. Germline V gives CDR1 MNHEY, CDR2 SMNVEV (reference sequence). The CDR3 runs to 16 residues. The CDR3: CASSLQLQGEVGELFF. DNA for the CDR3: TGTGCCAGCAGTTTACAACTCCAGGGGGAGGTCGGGGAGCTGTTTTTT.

The rearrangement links TRBV19 to TRBJ1-1; the D is unclear. The CDR3 sequence is 11 residues long. V was shortened by 3 bases and J by 8 bases, with 7 bases between the two germline ends. Germline CDR1 is LNHDA and CDR2 is SQIVND (reference sequence). The CDR3 coding sequence is TGTGCCAGTAGTATGGGCCTCGAAGCTTTCTTT. This codes for CASSMGLEAFF.

CDR3 protein: CASSTGTGGRGEKLFF. The CDR3, as DNA: TGCGCCAGCAGCACCGGGACAGGGGGAAGAGGTGAAAAACTGTTTTTT. The J gene is TRBJ1-4, the V gene TRBV5-1; 11 positions agree with TRBD1. The CDR3 is 16 amino acids. J lost 7 bases, V lost 4 bases, and 9 bases had no gene match. Germline V gene lookup returns CDR1 SGHRS and CDR2 YFSETQ.

The rearrangement links TRBV7-3 to TRBJ2-1; no reliable D call. Trimming shortened V by 5 bases and J by 5 bases, and 13 bases separated the two germline ends. The CDR3 is made up of 14 amino acids. CDR1 SGHTA and CDR2 FQGTGA come from the germline V gene. The CDR3 here is CASSAPSGNNEQFF. The CDR3 nucleotides read TGTGCCAGCAGCGCGCCCTCAGGAAACAATGAGCAGTTCTTC.

The chain links TRBV19 to TRBJ1-6; no clear D. V lost 3 bases to trimming and J lost 7 bases, with 10 bases between them. This CDR3 spans 14 amino acids. Per the germline V gene, CDR1 is LNHDA and CDR2 is SQIVND (reference sequence). The CDR3, as DNA: TGTGCCAGTAGTATCGGGCCCCACAATTCACCCCTCCACTTT. It specifies CASSIGPHNSPLHF.

The chain's CDR3 is CASSQTREWLNSYEQYF. The CDR3 DNA reads TGTGCCAGCAGCCAAACAAGGGAATGGCTAAATTCCTACGAGCAGTACTTC. The chain recombines TRBV3-1 (or the pseudogene TRBV3-2) with TRBJ2-7; no reliable D call. The CDR3 contains 17 residues. V was shortened by 2 bases and J by 1 base, with 18 bases between the two germline ends. Germline CDR1 LGHDT, CDR2 YNNKEL (reference sequence).

The J gene is TRBJ1-6, the V gene TRBV7-6, with D possibly matching TRBD1 (6 bases). The V and J ends lost 0 bases and 9 bases respectively, with 15 bases between them. This CDR3 region has 16 residues. CDR1 and CDR2 from the germline V gene are SGHVS and FNYEAQ. CDR3 loop: CASSLASQGNGSPLHF. CDR3 nucleotide sequence: TGTGCCAGCAGCTTAGCAAGTCAGGGGAATGGTTCACCCCTCCACTTT.

The V call is TRBV5-6, the J call TRBJ1-3; D not resolved. The germline CDR1 and CDR2 sequences are SGHDT and YYEEEE. This CDR3 has 12 amino acids. V lost 0 bases to trimming and J lost 9 bases, with 7 bases between them. Here the CDR3 reads CASSLAGGTIYF. CDR3 nucleotides: TGTGCCAGCAGCTTGGCGGGAGGCACCATATATTTT. The whole variable domain, filled in from reference TRBV5-6 and TRBJ1-3, reads DAGVTQSPTHLIKTRGQQVTLRCSPKSGHDTVSWYQQALGQGPQFIFQYYEEEERQRGNFPDRFSGHQFPNYSSELNVNALLLGDSALYLCASSLAGGTIYFGEGSWLTVV.

This clone was counted a single time. The chain carries TRBV7-2 and TRBJ1-2; D remains unclear. CDR1 SGHTA and CDR2 FQGNSA come from the germline V gene. The V end lost 4 bases, the J end lost 5 bases, and 17 bases lay between the germline ends. CDR3 length: 15 amino acids. The CDR3, as DNA: TGTGCCAGCAGCTCCCGGTTCGGGGTCGGGTATGGCTACACCTTC. This sequence encodes CASSSRFGVGYGYTF.

The count of this clone is one. This chain uses TRBV27 with TRBJ2-4; TRBD1 matches at 11 bases. The CDR3 sequence is 16 residues long. With 5 bases clipped from V and 3 bases from J, the junction kept 6 bases outside the gene matches. Germline V lookup: CDR1 MNHEY, CDR2 SMNVEV (reference sequence). The CDR3 loop is CASSPRTGGGKNIQYF. DNA for the CDR3: TGTGCCAGCAGTCCACGGACAGGGGGCGGCAAAAACATTCAGTACTTC.